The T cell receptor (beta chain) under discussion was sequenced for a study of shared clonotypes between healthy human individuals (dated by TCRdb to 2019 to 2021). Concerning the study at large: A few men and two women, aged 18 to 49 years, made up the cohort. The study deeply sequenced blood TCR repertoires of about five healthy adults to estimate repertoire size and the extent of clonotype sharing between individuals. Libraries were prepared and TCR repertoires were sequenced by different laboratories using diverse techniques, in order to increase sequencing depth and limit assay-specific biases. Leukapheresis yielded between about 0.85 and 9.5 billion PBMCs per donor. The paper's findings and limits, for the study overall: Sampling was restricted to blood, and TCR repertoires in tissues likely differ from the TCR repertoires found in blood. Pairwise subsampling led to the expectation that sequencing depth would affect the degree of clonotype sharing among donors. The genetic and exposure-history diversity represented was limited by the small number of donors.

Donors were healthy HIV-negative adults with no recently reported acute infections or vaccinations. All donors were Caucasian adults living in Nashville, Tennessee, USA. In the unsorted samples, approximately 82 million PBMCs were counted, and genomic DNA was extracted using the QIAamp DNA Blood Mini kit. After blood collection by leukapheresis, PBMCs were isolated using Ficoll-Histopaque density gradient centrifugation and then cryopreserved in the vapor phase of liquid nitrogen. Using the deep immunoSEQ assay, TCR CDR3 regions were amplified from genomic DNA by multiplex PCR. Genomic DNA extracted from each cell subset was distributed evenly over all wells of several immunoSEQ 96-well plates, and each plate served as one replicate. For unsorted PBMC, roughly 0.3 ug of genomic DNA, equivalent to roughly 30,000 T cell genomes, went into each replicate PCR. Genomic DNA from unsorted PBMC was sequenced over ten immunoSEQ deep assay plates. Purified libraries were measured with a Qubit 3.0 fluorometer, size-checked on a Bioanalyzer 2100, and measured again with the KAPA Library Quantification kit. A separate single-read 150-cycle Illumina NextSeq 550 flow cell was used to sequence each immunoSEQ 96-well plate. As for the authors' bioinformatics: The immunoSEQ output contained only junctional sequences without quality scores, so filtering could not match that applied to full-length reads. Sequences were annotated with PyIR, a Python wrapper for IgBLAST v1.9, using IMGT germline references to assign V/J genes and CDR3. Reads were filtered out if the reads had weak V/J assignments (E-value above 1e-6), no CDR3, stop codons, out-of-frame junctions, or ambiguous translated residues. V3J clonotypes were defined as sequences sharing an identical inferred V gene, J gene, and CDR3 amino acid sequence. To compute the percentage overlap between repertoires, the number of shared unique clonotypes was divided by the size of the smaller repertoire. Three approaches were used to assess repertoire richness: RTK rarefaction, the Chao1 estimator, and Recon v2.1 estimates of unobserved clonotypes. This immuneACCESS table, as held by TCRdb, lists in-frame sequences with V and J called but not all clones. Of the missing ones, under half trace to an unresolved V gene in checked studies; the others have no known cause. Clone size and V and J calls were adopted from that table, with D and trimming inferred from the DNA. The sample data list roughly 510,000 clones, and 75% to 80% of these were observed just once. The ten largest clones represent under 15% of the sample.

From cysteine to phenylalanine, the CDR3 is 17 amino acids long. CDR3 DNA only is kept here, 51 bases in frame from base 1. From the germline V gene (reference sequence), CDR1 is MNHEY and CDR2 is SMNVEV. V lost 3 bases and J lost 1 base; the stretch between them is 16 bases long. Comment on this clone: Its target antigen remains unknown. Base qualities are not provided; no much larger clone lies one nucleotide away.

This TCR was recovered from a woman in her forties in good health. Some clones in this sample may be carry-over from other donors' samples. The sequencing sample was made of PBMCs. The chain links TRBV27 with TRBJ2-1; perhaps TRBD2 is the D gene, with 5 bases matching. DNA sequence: TGTGCCAGCAGTTTTGGACGGGAACCAAGTTCCTACAATGAGCAGTTCTTC. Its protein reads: CASSFGREPSSYNEQFF.